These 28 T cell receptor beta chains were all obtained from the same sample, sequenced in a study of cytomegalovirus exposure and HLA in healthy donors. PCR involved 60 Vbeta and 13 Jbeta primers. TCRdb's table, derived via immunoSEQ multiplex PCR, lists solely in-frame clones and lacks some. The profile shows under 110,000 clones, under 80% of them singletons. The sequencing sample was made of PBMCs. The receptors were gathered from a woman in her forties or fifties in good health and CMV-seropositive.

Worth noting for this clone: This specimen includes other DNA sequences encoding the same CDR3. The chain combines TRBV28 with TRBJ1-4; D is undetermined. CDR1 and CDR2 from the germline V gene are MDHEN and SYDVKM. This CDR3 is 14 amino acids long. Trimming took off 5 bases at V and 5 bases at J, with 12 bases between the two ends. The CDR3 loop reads CASSLEGRNEKLFF. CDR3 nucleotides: TGTGCCAGCAGTCTGGAGGGTAGGAATGAAAAACTGTTTTTT.

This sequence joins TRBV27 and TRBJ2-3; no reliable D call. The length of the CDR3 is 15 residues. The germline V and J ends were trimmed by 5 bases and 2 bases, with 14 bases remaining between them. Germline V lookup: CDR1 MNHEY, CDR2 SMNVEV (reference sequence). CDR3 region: CASSPLGPVTDTQYF. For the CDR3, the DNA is TGTGCCAGCAGTCCATTGGGCCCGGTCACAGATACGCAGTATTTT.

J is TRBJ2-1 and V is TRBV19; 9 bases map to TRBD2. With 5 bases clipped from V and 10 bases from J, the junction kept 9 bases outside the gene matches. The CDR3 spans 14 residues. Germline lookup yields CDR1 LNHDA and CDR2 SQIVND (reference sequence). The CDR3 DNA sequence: TGTGCCAGTAGTGGGAGCGGGGGGTCCAGGGAGCAGTTCTTC. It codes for CASSGSGGSREQFF. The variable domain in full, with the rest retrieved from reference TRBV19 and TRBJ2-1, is DGGITQSPKYLFRKEGQNVTLSCEQNLNHDAMYWYRQDPGQGLRLIYYSQIVNDFQKGDIAEGYSVSREKKESFPLTVTSAQKNPTAFYLCASSGSGGSREQFFGPGTRLTVL.

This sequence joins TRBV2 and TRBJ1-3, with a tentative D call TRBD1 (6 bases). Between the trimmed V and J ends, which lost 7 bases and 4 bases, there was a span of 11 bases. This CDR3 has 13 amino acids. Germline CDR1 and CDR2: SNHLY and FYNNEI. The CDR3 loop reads CASIRDIGNTIYF. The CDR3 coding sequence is TGTGCCAGCATTCGGGACATCGGAAACACCATATATTTT.

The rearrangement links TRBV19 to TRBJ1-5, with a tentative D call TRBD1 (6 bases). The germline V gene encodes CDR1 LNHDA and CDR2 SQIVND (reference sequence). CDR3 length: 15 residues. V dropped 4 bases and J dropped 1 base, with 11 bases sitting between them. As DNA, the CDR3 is TGTGCCAGTAGTAACCAGGGACACAGCAATCAGCCCCAGCATTTT. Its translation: CASSNQGHSNQPQHF.

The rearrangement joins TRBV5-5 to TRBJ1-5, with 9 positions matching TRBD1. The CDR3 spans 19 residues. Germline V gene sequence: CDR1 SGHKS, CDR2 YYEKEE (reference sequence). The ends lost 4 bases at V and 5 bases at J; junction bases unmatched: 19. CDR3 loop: CASSLTSTGGGGGDQPQHF. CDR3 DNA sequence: TGTGCCAGCAGCCTGACCAGCACAGGGGGCGGTGGGGGGGATCAGCCCCAGCATTTT.

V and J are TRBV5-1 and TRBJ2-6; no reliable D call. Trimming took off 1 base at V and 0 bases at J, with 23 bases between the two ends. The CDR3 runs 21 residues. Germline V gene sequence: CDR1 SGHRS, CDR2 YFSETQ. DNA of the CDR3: TGCGCCAGCAGCTTGAACCTTTTAGTGACGCTCGGAGACTCTGGGGCCAACGTCCTGACTTTC. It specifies CASSLNLLVTLGDSGANVLTF.

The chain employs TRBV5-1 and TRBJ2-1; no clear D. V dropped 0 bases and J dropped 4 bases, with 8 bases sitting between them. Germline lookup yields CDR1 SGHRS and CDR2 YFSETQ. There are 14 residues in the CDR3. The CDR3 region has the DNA TGCGCCAGCAGCTTGGGGTTCTATTACAATGAGCAGTTCTTC. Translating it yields CASSLGFYYNEQFF.

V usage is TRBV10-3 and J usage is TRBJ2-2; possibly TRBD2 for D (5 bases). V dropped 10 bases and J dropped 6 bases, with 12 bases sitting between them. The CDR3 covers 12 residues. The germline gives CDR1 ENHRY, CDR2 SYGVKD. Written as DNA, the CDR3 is TGTGCCAGCGGGCCTTCGGCCGGGGAGCTGTTTTTT. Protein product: CASGPSAGELFF.

This chain's CDR3 is CSCSQGSQETQYF. The DNA for the CDR3 is TGCAGCTGCTCCCAGGGGAGTCAAGAGACCCAGTACTTC. The chain joins TRBV29-1 to TRBJ2-5; tentatively, D is TRBD1 (6 bases). This CDR3 has 13 residues. Trimming removed 8 bases at V and 2 bases at J, with 15 bases between. Germline CDR1 reads SQVTM; CDR2 reads ANQGSEA.

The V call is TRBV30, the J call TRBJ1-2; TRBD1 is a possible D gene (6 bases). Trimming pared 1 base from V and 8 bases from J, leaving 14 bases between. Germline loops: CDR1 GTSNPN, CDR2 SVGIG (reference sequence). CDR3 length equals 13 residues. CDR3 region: CAWSGGTGLGYTF. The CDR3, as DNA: TGTGCCTGGAGTGGAGGAACAGGGCTCGGCTACACCTTC.

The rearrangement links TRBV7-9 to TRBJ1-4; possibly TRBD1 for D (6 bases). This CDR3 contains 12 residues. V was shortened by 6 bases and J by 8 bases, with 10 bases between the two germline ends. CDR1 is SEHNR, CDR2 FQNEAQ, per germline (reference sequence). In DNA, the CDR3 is TGTGCCAGCAGGGACAGTTCAGAAAAACTGTTTTTT. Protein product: CASRDSSEKLFF.

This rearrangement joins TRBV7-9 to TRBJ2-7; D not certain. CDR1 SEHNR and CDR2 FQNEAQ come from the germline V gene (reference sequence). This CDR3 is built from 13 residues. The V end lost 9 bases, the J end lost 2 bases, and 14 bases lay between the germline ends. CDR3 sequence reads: CASTRAPPYEQYF. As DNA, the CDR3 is TGTGCCAGTACTCGTGCCCCCCCCTACGAGCAGTACTTC.

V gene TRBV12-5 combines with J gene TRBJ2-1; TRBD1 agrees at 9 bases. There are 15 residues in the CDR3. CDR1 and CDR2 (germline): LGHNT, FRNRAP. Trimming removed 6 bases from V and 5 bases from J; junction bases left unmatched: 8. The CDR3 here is CASGPGQGFDNEQFF. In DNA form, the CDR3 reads TGTGCTAGTGGCCCGGGACAGGGTTTCGACAATGAGCAGTTCTTC.

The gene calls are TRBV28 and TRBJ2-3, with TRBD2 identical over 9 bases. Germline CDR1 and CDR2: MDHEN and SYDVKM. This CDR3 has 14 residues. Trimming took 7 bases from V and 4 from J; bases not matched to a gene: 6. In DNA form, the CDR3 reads TGTGCCAGCAACCCGGGACTAGCCGCAGATACGCAGTATTTT. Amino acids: CASNPGLAADTQYF.

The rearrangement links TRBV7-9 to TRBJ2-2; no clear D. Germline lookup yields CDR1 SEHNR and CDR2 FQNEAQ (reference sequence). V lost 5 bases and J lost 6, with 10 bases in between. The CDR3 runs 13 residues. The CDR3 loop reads CASSRVAAGELFF. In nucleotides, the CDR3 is TGTGCCAGCAGCCGCGTTGCCGCCGGGGAGCTGTTTTTT.

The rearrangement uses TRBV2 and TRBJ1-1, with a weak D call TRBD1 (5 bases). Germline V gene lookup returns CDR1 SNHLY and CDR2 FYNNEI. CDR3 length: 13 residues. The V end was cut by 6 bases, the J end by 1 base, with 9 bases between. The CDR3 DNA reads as TGTGCCAGCAGGTTGGGGCCGAACACTGAAGCTTTCTTT. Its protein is CASRLGPNTEAFF.

As DNA, the CDR3 is TGCGCCAGCTTCGAGTTAGGGACTCAGGCCGAGACCCAGTACTTC. Protein sequence: CASFELGTQAETQYF. The chain recombines TRBV5-1 with TRBJ2-5; D perhaps matches TRBD2 (6 bases). V shed 7 bases and J shed 5 bases, with 21 bases lying between them. Germline loops: CDR1 SGHRS, CDR2 YFSETQ. The CDR3 is made up of 15 amino acids.

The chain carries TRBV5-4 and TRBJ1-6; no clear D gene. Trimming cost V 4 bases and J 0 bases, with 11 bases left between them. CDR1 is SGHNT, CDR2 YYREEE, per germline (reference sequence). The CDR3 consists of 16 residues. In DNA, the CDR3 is TGTGCCAGCAGCCGAACTGGGAGCTCCTATAATTCACCCCTCCACTTT. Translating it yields CASSRTGSSYNSPLHF. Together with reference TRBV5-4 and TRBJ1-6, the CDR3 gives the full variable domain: ETGVTQSPTHLIKTRGQQVTLRCSSQSGHNTVSWYQQALGQGPQFIFQYYREEENGRGNFPPRFSGLQFPNYSSELNVNALELDDSALYLCASSRTGSSYNSPLHFGNGTRLTVT.

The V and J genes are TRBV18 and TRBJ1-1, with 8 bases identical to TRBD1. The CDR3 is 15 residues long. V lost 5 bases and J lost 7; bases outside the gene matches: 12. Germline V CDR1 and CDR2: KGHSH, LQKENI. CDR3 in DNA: TGTGCCAGCTCAAAAGAAACAGGACAGGGTAGTGAAGCTTTCTTT. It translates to CASSKETGQGSEAFF.

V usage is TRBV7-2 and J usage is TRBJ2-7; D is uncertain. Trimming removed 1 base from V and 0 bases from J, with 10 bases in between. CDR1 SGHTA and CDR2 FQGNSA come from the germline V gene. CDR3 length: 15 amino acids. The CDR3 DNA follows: TGTGCCAGCAGCTTAGGGTGGGCCACCTCCTACGAGCAGTACTTC. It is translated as CASSLGWATSYEQYF.

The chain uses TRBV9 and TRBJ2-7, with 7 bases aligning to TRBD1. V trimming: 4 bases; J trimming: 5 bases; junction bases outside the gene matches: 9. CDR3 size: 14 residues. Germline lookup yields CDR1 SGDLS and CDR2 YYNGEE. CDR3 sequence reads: CASSRPGQPNEQYF. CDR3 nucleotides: TGTGCCAGCAGCAGGCCGGGACAGCCTAACGAGCAGTACTTC. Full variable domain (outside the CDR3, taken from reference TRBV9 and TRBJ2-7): DSGVTQTPKHLITATGQRVTLRCSPRSGDLSVYWYQQSLDQGLQFLIQYYNGEERAKGNILERFSAQQFPDLHSELNLSSLELGDSALYFCASSRPGQPNEQYFGPGTRLTVT.

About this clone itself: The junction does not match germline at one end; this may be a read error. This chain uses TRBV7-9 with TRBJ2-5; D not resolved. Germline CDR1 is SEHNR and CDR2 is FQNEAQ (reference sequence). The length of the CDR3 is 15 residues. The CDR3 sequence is CSSSLRQAAGETQYF. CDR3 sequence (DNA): TGTTCCAGCAGCTTACGGCAGGCCGCCGGAGAGACCCAGTACTTC.

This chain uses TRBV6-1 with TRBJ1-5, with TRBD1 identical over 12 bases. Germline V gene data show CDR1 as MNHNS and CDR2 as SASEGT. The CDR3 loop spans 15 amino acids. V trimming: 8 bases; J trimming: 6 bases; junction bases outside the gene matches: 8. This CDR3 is CASRTGQGASQPQHF. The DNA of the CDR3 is TGTGCCAGCCGTACGGGACAGGGGGCGAGTCAGCCCCAGCATTTT.

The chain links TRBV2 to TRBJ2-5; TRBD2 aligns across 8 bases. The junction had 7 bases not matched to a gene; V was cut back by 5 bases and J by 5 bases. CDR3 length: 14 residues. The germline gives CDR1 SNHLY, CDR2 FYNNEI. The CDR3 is CASSPGRAGETQYF. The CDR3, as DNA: TGTGCCAGCAGTCCCGGGAGGGCCGGGGAGACCCAGTACTTC.

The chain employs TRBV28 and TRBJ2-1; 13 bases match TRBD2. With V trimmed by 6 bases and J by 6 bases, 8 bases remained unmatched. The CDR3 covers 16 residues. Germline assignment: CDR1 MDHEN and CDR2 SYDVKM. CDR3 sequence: CASSTSGGVSPNEQFF. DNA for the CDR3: TGTGCCAGCAGCACTAGCGGGGGGGTTTCCCCCAATGAGCAGTTCTTC.

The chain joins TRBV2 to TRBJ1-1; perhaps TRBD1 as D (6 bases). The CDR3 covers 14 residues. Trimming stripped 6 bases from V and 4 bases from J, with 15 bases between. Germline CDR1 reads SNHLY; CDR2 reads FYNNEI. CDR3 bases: TGTGCCAGCAGGGCGGACAGTTGGGGCACTGAAGCTTTCTTT. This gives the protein CASRADSWGTEAFF.

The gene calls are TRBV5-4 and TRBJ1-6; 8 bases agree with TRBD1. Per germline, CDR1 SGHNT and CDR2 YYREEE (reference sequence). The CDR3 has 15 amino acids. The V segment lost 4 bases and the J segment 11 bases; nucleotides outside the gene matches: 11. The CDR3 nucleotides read TGTGCCAGCAGCCCACGACAGGGGATTCAGACACCCCTCCACTTT. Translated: CASSPRQGIQTPLHF.